This T cell receptor (beta chain) is from a study of cytomegalovirus exposure and HLA in healthy donors. With regard to this clone: The antigen remains undetermined.

Vbeta (60) and Jbeta (13) primers were used in the PCR. Only in-frame clones appear in the TCRdb table, and some are missing; sequencing was by immunoSEQ multiplex PCR. The data show over 100,000 clones, with almost 75% seen just once and around 8.1% held by the top ten. Overall study results and limits: The study recorded more than 150 TCR beta chains that were cytomegalovirus-associated. TCR beta V- and J-gene trimming, according to a later analysis, was linked to a missense DCLRE1C variant.

The sequencing sample was made of PBMCs. The clonotype originates from a man aged 35 to 55 in good health and CMV-seronegative.

The CDR3 protein is CASRRGQAYSYGYTF. The DNA of the CDR3 is TGTGCCAGCAGACGCGGACAGGCGTACTCCTATGGCTACACCTTC. The rearrangement links TRBV6-5 to TRBJ1-2; 7 nucleotides align to TRBD1. Germline CDR1 and CDR2: MNHEY and SVGAGI. V shed 6 bases, J shed 4 bases, and the junction held 11 bases outside the gene matches. CDR3 size: 15 residues.